The present entry profiles one T cell receptor (beta chain) with its context. What it binds is unknown. V lost 1 base to trimming and J lost 6 bases; unmatched junction nucleotides: 6. Germline values: CDR1 SEHNR, CDR2 FQNEAQ (reference sequence). The CDR3 totals 16 residues. The data are from a study of CD8 T cells in ankylosing spondylitis. Findings of the study overall: Among TCR beta sequences, a motif of roughly 8 highly homologous variants appeared characteristic of ankylosing spondylitis blood.

MiXCR, run by TCRdb on the 5' RACE reads, gives a single entry per CDR3 protein. This sample carries approximately 440,000 distinct CDR3 sequences, over 15% of them seen once, and the ten largest clones take 1%. The V call is TRBV7-9, the J call TRBJ1-5, with 10 bases that match TRBD1. The sequenced material came from blood, either unsorted or a sorted T cell fraction (not recorded which). The source is a male donor with ankylosing spondylitis. The DNA of the CDR3 is TGTGCCAGCAGCTTAGGGGGACAGGGGACGGCTCAGCCCCAGCATTTT. This sequence encodes CASSLGGQGTAQPQHF.